Reported below is one T cell receptor (beta chain). As processed by the authors: The authors estimated nucleated cell counts from reference gene primer amplification. Using immunoSEQ multiplex PCR, the repertoire was profiled, and TCRdb retains in-frame clones only, with some absent. V and J calls and clone size are copied from that table; D and trimming were computed from the DNA. The sample carries roughly 400,000 clones, 70% to 90% recorded once. Residents of 24 US areas, aged about 18 to 95 years, made up the participants. This entry is derived from a study of blood T cell repertoires in COVID-19. The wider study: Sources were T cells, B-cell-depleted T cells, or PBMCs; the material itself was cDNA or gDNA.

Germline loops: CDR1 KGHSH, CDR2 LQKENI. The V end was cut by 3 bases, the J end by 10 bases, with 19 bases between. The CDR3 sequence is 16 residues long. J is TRBJ1-6 and V is TRBV18, with D perhaps TRBD1 (5 bases). Input material: PBMCs or T cells enriched from blood (not recorded which). The source is a woman between 18 and 29 years old who had been exposed to COVID-19. The CDR3 sequence: CASSPLGFGGDSPLHF. DNA of the CDR3: TGTGCCAGCTCACCTCTCGGCTTCGGGGGGGACTCACCCCTCCACTTT.